The 19 T cell receptor beta chains below all came from one sample that was sequenced in a study of cytomegalovirus exposure and HLA in healthy donors. This PCR relied on a set of 60 Vbeta primers and 13 Jbeta primers. TCRdb's table, derived via immunoSEQ multiplex PCR, lists solely in-frame clones and lacks some. The sample lists around 140,000 clones, roughly 71% occurring once. Sample: PBMCs. These receptor sequences come from a woman in her thirties or forties in good health and CMV-seronegative.

The chain is built from TRBV6-5 and TRBJ2-7; D is possibly TRBD1 (6 bases). The CDR3 is 14 amino acids. CDR1 MNHEY and CDR2 SVGAGI come from the germline V gene. V shed 5 bases and J shed 7 bases, with 18 bases lying between them. The CDR3, as DNA: TGTGCCAGCAGTCCATCCGACAGGAAGAGTGAGCAGTACTTC. It encodes CASSPSDRKSEQYF.

The V gene is TRBV5-6, the J gene TRBJ1-4, with D perhaps matching TRBD1 (5 bases). This CDR3 region has 14 residues. Looked up from germline, CDR1 is SGHDT and CDR2 is YYEEEE. V was shortened by 5 bases and J by 2 bases, with 10 bases between the two germline ends. The CDR3 is CASREGLTNEKLFF. CDR3 DNA: TGTGCCAGCAGGGAGGGACTGACTAATGAAAAACTGTTTTTT.

The rearrangement uses TRBV5-1 and TRBJ2-1; D is unclear. Germline CDR1 is SGHRS and CDR2 is YFSETQ. V was trimmed by 4 bases and J by 0 bases, leaving 11 bases between them. This CDR3 has 15 residues. In DNA form, the CDR3 reads TGCGCCAGCAGCCCCATAATTAGCTCCTACAATGAGCAGTTCTTC. Protein product: CASSPIISSYNEQFF. Full variable domain (rest looked up from reference TRBV5-1 and TRBJ2-1): KAGVTQTPRYLIKTRGQQVTLSCSPISGHRSVSWYQQTPGQGLQFLFEYFSETQRNKGNFPGRFSGRQFSNSRSEMNVSTLELGDSALYLCASSPIISSYNEQFFGPGTRLTVL.

V and J are TRBV2 and TRBJ2-7; D is unresolved. CDR1 SNHLY and CDR2 FYNNEI come from the germline V gene. The CDR3 length is 13 residues. Trimming took 4 bases from V and 3 from J, leaving 10 bases between them. The chain's CDR3 is CASSVVRGYEQYF. Here the CDR3 DNA reads TGTGCCAGCAGTGTCGTCAGAGGCTACGAGCAGTACTTC.

The rearrangement joins TRBV28 to TRBJ1-3, with D unresolved. Germline V gene lookup returns CDR1 MDHEN and CDR2 SYDVKM. Trimming cost V 6 bases and J 0 bases, with 9 bases left between them. The CDR3 length is 14 residues. The CDR3 DNA follows: TGTGCCAGCAGACTCCAGGTCTCTGGAAACACCATATATTTT. Translating it yields CASRLQVSGNTIYF.

The CDR3 sequence is CASSLEGQNQPQHF. CDR3 coding DNA: TGCGCCAGCAGCTTGGAGGGACAGAATCAGCCCCAGCATTTT. J is TRBJ1-5 and V is TRBV5-1; the match to TRBD1 covers 7 bases. The V gene end was trimmed by 0 bases and the J gene end by 4 bases; junction bases not matched to a gene: 1. CDR1 SGHRS and CDR2 YFSETQ come from the germline V gene. This CDR3 spans 14 amino acids.

The genes are TRBV10-3 and TRBJ1-3; D uncertain. The length of the CDR3 is 13 residues. V shed 6 bases and J shed 0 bases, with 6 bases lying between them. The germline CDR1 and CDR2 sequences are ENHRY and SYGVKD. CDR3: CAIRVSSGNTIYF. CDR3 nucleotides: TGTGCCATCAGGGTGAGCTCTGGAAACACCATATATTTT.

This clone was counted only a few times. The chain recombines TRBV15 with TRBJ1-5; 8 nucleotides agree with TRBD1. This CDR3 contains 18 residues. V lost 1 base and J lost 7; bases outside the gene matches: 15. Germline CDR1 LNHNV, CDR2 YYDKDF (reference sequence). CDR3 amino acids: CATSRGQNQGARKQPQHF. CDR3 nucleotide sequence: TGTGCCACCAGCAGAGGTCAAAACCAGGGGGCGCGAAAACAGCCCCAGCATTTT.

V usage is TRBV28 and J usage is TRBJ2-7, with a weak D call TRBD1 (6 bases). Deletions cut 5 bases from V and 3 bases from J, with 11 bases between. The CDR3 runs 13 residues. Germline loops: CDR1 MDHEN, CDR2 SYDVKM. The CDR3 DNA reads TGTGCCAGCAGTAAACAACAGGGCTACGAGCAGTACTTC. It is translated as CASSKQQGYEQYF.

The chain couples TRBV27 to TRBJ1-5, with 9 bases fitting TRBD1. The germline gives CDR1 MNHEY, CDR2 SMNVEV (reference sequence). This CDR3 is 12 amino acids long. J was trimmed by 13 bases and V by 5 bases; bases with no gene match: 6. In DNA, the CDR3 is TGTGCCAGCAGTGACCGGGACAGGGCTCAGCATTTT. Translating gives CASSDRDRAQHF.

The chain links TRBV19 to TRBJ2-2; TRBD1 is a possible D gene (6 bases). Looked up from germline, CDR1 is LNHDA and CDR2 is SQIVND (reference sequence). The CDR3 totals 13 residues. Between the trimmed V and J ends, which lost 4 bases and 8 bases, there was a span of 11 bases. In DNA, the CDR3 is TGTGCCAGTAGTAGGGGGCGTAGGGGGGAGCTGTTTTTT. Its translation is CASSRGRRGELFF.

This clone was detected only once. The genes are TRBV4-1 and TRBJ1-2, with 7 bases that match TRBD1. From germline, CDR1 is MGHRA and CDR2 YSYEKL. The V gene end was trimmed by 0 bases and the J gene end by 7 bases; junction bases not matched to a gene: 11. The CDR3 sequence is 16 residues long. The CDR3 reads CASSQEGSGGVGGYTF. For the CDR3, the DNA is TGCGCCAGCAGCCAAGAGGGGTCAGGGGGAGTTGGTGGCTACACCTTC.

The chain has TRBV2 and TRBJ2-5; TRBD1 agrees at 9 bases. The CDR3 loop spans 15 amino acids. Trimming took 6 bases from V and 4 from J; bases not matched to a gene: 9. The germline V gene encodes CDR1 SNHLY and CDR2 FYNNEI. In DNA form, the CDR3 reads TGTGCCAGCAGCGTTGTACAGGGGGCCGGAGAGACCCAGTACTTC. The encoded protein is CASSVVQGAGETQYF. Drawing the rest from reference TRBV2 and TRBJ2-5, the complete variable domain is EPEVTQTPSHQVTQMGQEVILRCVPISNHLYFYWYRQILGQKVEFLVSFYNNEISEKSEIFDDQFSVERPDGSNFTLKIRSTKLEDSAMYFCASSVVQGAGETQYFGPGTRLLVL.

This rearrangement joins TRBV5-1 to TRBJ2-1; TRBD2 might be the D (6 bases). CDR3 length equals 13 residues. Germline V gives CDR1 SGHRS, CDR2 YFSETQ. The ends were cut back, 3 bases at V and 3 bases at J, with 7 bases in the middle. The CDR3 nucleotides read TGCGCCAGCAGCTCGGGGGTCTACAATGAGCAGTTCTTC. It yields the protein CASSSGVYNEQFF.

CDR3 sequence: CASSLPGSTDTQYF. CDR3 nucleotides: TGTGCCAGCAGCTTGCCAGGGAGCACAGATACGCAGTATTTT. The rearrangement joins TRBV5-8 to TRBJ2-3; TRBD1 might be the D (5 bases). The germline V gene encodes CDR1 SGHTS and CDR2 YDEGEE. The CDR3 runs 14 residues. Trimming took off 1 base at V and 0 bases at J, with 6 bases between the two ends.

This clone was counted only a few times. The rearrangement joins TRBV6-1 to TRBJ1-6; D not resolved. The CDR3 runs to 13 residues. Germline V gene lookup returns CDR1 MNHNS and CDR2 SASEGT. Trimming took 7 bases from V and 0 from J, leaving 4 bases between them. CDR3 DNA: TGTGCCAGCACGGGCTCCTATAATTCACCCCTCCACTTT. It translates to CASTGSYNSPLHF.

This chain links TRBV5-1 with TRBJ2-3; D perhaps matches TRBD2 (5 bases). There are 13 residues in the CDR3. Trimming removed 7 bases from V and 1 base from J, with 10 bases in between. Germline V lookup: CDR1 SGHRS, CDR2 YFSETQ. This chain's CDR3 is CASGLKGTDTQYF. DNA of the CDR3: TGCGCCAGCGGACTTAAGGGCACAGATACGCAGTATTTT.

The rearrangement uses TRBV2 and TRBJ1-1, with a possible D match to TRBD1 (6 bases). This CDR3 region has 15 residues. Germline V gene lookup returns CDR1 SNHLY and CDR2 FYNNEI. The ends were cut back, 3 bases at V and 1 base at J, with 12 bases in the middle. The CDR3: CASSDNRVKNTEAFF. The CDR3 nucleotides read TGTGCCAGCAGTGACAACAGGGTAAAGAACACTGAAGCTTTCTTT.

V gene TRBV28 combines with J gene TRBJ1-2, with a weak D call TRBD1 (6 bases). V lost 4 bases and J 0 bases, leaving 18 bases between the germline ends. CDR3 length: 17 amino acids. Germline-derived CDR1 and CDR2 are MDHEN and SYDVKM. CDR3 sequence: CASSSPGRGGSNYGYTF. The CDR3 nucleotides are TGTGCCAGCAGTTCTCCGGGACGGGGGGGCTCTAACTATGGCTACACCTTC.